This T cell receptor (beta chain) comes out of a study of T cells in Graves' hyperthyroidism and ophthalmopathy (dated by TCRdb to 2018 to 2020). Study-wide context: Peripheral blood samples were taken at initial diagnosis, before any treatment was given. Thyroid tissue and blood T-cell repertoires from roughly 6 Graves' hyperthyroidism patients were also compared in the study. According to the paper, TCR Vbeta CDR3 sequencing was carried out on over 130 peripheral blood samples, which came from some 41 ophthalmopathy, 75 to 80 hyperthyroidism and about 17 progressor patients. An independent validation cohort of under 20 hyperthyroidism patients and about 16 patients who later progressed to ophthalmopathy tested prospective prediction of ophthalmopathy. To identify distinguishing TCR V-J signatures, a discovery cohort of 100 patients was used, comprising approximately 40 with Graves' ophthalmopathy and roughly 60 with stable Graves' hyperthyroidism. After sampling, hyperthyroidism patients received methimazole starting at 30 mg daily, and ophthalmopathy patients received high-dose intravenous methylprednisolone. For training and testing, the 95 to 100 patients in the discovery cohort were randomly divided in a 7:3 ratio. Findings and caveats that apply to the study as a whole: Most expanded thyroid clonotypes (frequency above 0.001) were also detected in blood, suggesting blood repertoires may reflect thyroid immune responses. In validation, progression to ophthalmopathy was predicted by the model with around 70% sensitivity and 72.22% specificity, a median of about 6.4 months before onset. A 13 V-J signature model separated ophthalmopathy from stable hyperthyroidism, with around 90% sensitivity and about 81% specificity in cross-validation and 80%/75% in testing. Sample size was not statistically predetermined, and blinding of investigators to group allocation was not performed.

This clonotype was detected only a few times. Its antigen is currently not known. No quality values exist for individual bases; no much larger clone is one base distant. V is clipped by 0 bases and J by 0 bases, and the sequence between their germline boundaries is 9 bases long. CDR1 DFQATT and CDR2 SNEGSKA were looked up in the germline V gene (reference sequence). Counted from cysteine to phenylalanine, this CDR3 has 15 amino acids. Only CDR3 DNA is held: 45 bases, read in frame from base 1. The TCR beta CDR3 regions were amplified from RNA transcripts. The TCR CDR3 was subjected to a first round of RT-PCR using the HTBI primer set and the Qiagen OneStep RT-PCR kit. A second multiplex PCR round built the libraries, followed by size selection and purification. Sequencing of the libraries was done on an Illumina HiSeq2000 using paired-end 100 bp reads. In the source study's methods: Raw data were processed with SOAPnuke, discarding reads with adapters, uncalled bases, mean Phred below 15, or no exact constant-primer or identifier match. High-quality paired reads were merged using COPE v1.2.5, and each unique nucleotide sequence was defined as a clonotype. Clonotypes were aligned to IMGT TRBV, TRBD and TRBJ reference segments using MiTCR v1.1. Analysis was restricted to V-J combinations with a frequency above 0.0001, which covered roughly 99% of repertoires. A TCS score was defined as the ratio of F50 (clonal expansion) to E x V (chaos), with BLOSUM62-based TCRdist applied between CDR3 peptides within each V-J. Welch's t-statistics and random forest reduced 450 to 600 V-J features to some 14, which were used in a naive Bayes classifier (R e1071). The public reads were run again by TCRdb, first through fastp at Q25 and then through MiXCR, and only productive beta chains were kept. CDR3 protein sequences are deduplicated, and each keeps its most common genes and DNA. TCRdb, rather than the study authors, made the V and J calls. In all, the sample holds hundreds of thousands of distinct CDR3 sequences, and 20% of those were seen once. The ten top clones hold around a third of the sample.

Ophthalmopathy patients had moderately to severely active disease, Clinical Activity Score of at least 3, NOSPECS grade of at least 4, and duration under 3 months. Any patient with an uncontrolled infection, another autoimmune disease, pregnancy or lactation was excluded. Clinical symptoms, serum thyroxine and TRAb, thyroid ultrasound, and orbital computed tomography formed the basis for the diagnoses. PBMCs were separated from under 11 ml of fresh peripheral blood using Ficoll-Paque density gradient centrifugation. Total RNA was extracted with Trizol reagent, and quality was checked on an Agilent 2100 Bioanalyzer.

The sequence came from a young man with Graves' ophthalmopathy. The sequenced sample consisted of blood. Rearrangement joined TRBV20-1 to TRBJ2-4, with the identity of the D gene unclear. The CDR3 protein is CSARDTRLAKNIQYF. The bases read TGCAGTGCTAGAGATACGCGGCTAGCCAAAAACATTCAGTACTTC.